A selection of T cell receptor beta chains follows, all from one sample in a study of CD8 T cells in Susac syndrome. A single record per CDR3 protein comes from TCRdb applying MiXCR to the immunoSEQ multiplex PCR reads. The sample carries about 150,000 distinct CDR3 sequences, 90% to 95% recorded once. The sequenced sample was CD8+ T cells from PBMCs. Source of these receptors: a human donor with multiple sclerosis. Each CDR3 is given with its conserved first and last residue. The D gene is left open where the match is weak. Clone size is stated in some rows and not others, as once, few, many or a class when expanded.

d_gene: TRBD2; j_gene: TRBJ2-3; abundance: few; v_gene: TRBV6-4; CDR3nt: TGTGCCAGCAGTGAGACTAGCGGGGGCACAGATACGCAGTATTTT; CDR3aa: CASSETSGGTDTQYF
d_gene: NA; j_gene: TRBJ2-7; abundance: NA; v_gene: TRBV27; CDR3nt: TGTGCCAGCAGCTTAAACAGGGTCTACGAGCAGTACTTC; CDR3aa: CASSLNRVYEQYF
d_gene: TRBD1; j_gene: TRBJ1-2; abundance: NA; v_gene: TRBV9; CDR3nt: TGTGCCAGCAGCGGGACAGGGAAAGGGGAAGACTATGGCTACACCTTC; CDR3aa: CASSGTGKGEDYGYTF
d_gene: TRBD1; j_gene: TRBJ1-6; abundance: NA; v_gene: TRBV27; CDR3nt: TGTGCCAGCAGTATCGGGCAGGGGGCTTCACCCCTCCACTTT; CDR3aa: CASSIGQGASPLHF
d_gene: NA; j_gene: TRBJ2-5; abundance: NA; v_gene: TRBV25-1; CDR3nt: TGTGCCAGCATCGGAGAGACCCAGTACTTC; CDR3aa: CASIGETQYF
d_gene: NA; j_gene: TRBJ1-2; abundance: NA; v_gene: TRBV10-3; CDR3nt: TGTGCCACGAGCTCGGGACGCCCCCTGGGAGGCTACACCTTC; CDR3aa: CATSSGRPLGGYTF
d_gene: NA; j_gene: TRBJ2-1; abundance: once; v_gene: TRBV15; CDR3nt: TGTGCCACCAGCCTGCGGTACAATGAGCAGTTCTTC; CDR3aa: CATSLRYNEQFF
d_gene: NA; j_gene: TRBJ1-2; abundance: NA; v_gene: TRBV27; CDR3nt: TGTGCCACCGCAGGGCCGCTTAACTATGGCTACACCTTC; CDR3aa: CATAGPLNYGYTF
d_gene: NA; j_gene: TRBJ2-1; abundance: NA; v_gene: TRBV7-9; CDR3nt: TGTGCCAGCAGCTTCTTGTTGGGCCCTAAGAGGAATGAGCAGTTCTTC; CDR3aa: CASSFLLGPKRNEQFF
d_gene: TRBD1; j_gene: TRBJ2-1; abundance: NA; v_gene: TRBV14; CDR3nt: TGTGCCAGCAGCCTCTACAGGGGGCTCTACAATGAGCAGTTCTTC; CDR3aa: CASSLYRGLYNEQFF
d_gene: NA; j_gene: TRBJ2-3; abundance: NA; v_gene: TRBV2; CDR3nt: TGTGCCAGCCCCCCAGGGACGGGGGCTTCCACAGATACGCAGTATTTT; CDR3aa: CASPPGTGASTDTQYF
d_gene: TRBD1; j_gene: TRBJ1-2; abundance: NA; v_gene: TRBV9; CDR3nt: TGTGCCAGCAGCGTCGGGACAGGGAGGGGCTACACCTTC; CDR3aa: CASSVGTGRGYTF
d_gene: NA; j_gene: TRBJ2-7; abundance: NA; v_gene: TRBV7-9; CDR3nt: TGTGCCAGCAGCTCCTCCGGGACGTATGGCTACGAGCAGTACTTC; CDR3aa: CASSSSGTYGYEQYF
d_gene: NA; j_gene: TRBJ2-7; abundance: NA; v_gene: TRBV29-1; CDR3nt: TGCAGCGTTGAAAATAGAGGTTCCTACGAGCAGTACTTC; CDR3aa: CSVENRGSYEQYF
d_gene: NA; j_gene: TRBJ2-7; abundance: NA; v_gene: TRBV29-1; CDR3nt: TGCAGCGTTGCCCAGGAGCTATCCTACGAGCAGTACTTC; CDR3aa: CSVAQELSYEQYF
d_gene: NA; j_gene: TRBJ2-7; abundance: few; v_gene: TRBV3-1; CDR3nt: TGTGCCAGCAGCCACCGGGACACCGTACCTTACGAGCAGTACTTC; CDR3aa: CASSHRDTVPYEQYF
d_gene: TRBD2; j_gene: TRBJ2-3; abundance: NA; v_gene: TRBV30; CDR3nt: TGTGCCTGGTTAGCGGGTCCAGATACGCAGTATTTT; CDR3aa: CAWLAGPDTQYF
d_gene: TRBD1; j_gene: TRBJ2-7; abundance: NA; v_gene: TRBV18; CDR3nt: TGTGCCAGCTCACCCGGGACAGACGGTCCCTACGAGCAGTACTTC; CDR3aa: CASSPGTDGPYEQYF
d_gene: NA; j_gene: TRBJ2-1; abundance: NA; v_gene: TRBV6-1; CDR3nt: TGTGCCAGCAGTGAAGCACCTCAAGGATTTGAGCAGTTCTTC; CDR3aa: CASSEAPQGFEQFF
d_gene: TRBD2; j_gene: TRBJ2-3; abundance: once; v_gene: TRBV23-1; CDR3nt: TGCGCCAGCAGTCAATCAGGGACTAGCGGCCAAACGGTAGATACGCAGTATTTT; CDR3aa: CASSQSGTSGQTVDTQYF
d_gene: NA; j_gene: TRBJ1-2; abundance: NA; v_gene: TRBV30; CDR3nt: TGTGCCTCATCCGAGAGAGGACTCTATGGCTACACCTTC; CDR3aa: CASSERGLYGYTF
d_gene: NA; j_gene: TRBJ2-1; abundance: NA; v_gene: TRBV2; CDR3nt: TGTGCCAGCTTGGGCTCCTACAATGAGCAGTTCTTC; CDR3aa: CASLGSYNEQFF
d_gene: NA; j_gene: TRBJ2-7; abundance: NA; v_gene: TRBV13; CDR3nt: TGTGCCAGCAGCTTAGGACAGGGAGCTTACTACGAGCAGTACTTC; CDR3aa: CASSLGQGAYYEQYF
d_gene: TRBD1; j_gene: TRBJ2-7; abundance: NA; v_gene: TRBV5-4; CDR3nt: TGTGCCAGCAGCTACGCGGGCAGGGACAGGGCCCACGAGCAGTACTTC; CDR3aa: CASSYAGRDRAHEQYF
d_gene: NA; j_gene: TRBJ1-1; abundance: NA; v_gene: TRBV7-9; CDR3nt: TGTGCCAGCAGCCTCCTGGTGGGGGTGGTTACTGAAGCTTTCTTT; CDR3aa: CASSLLVGVVTEAFF
d_gene: NA; j_gene: TRBJ2-3; abundance: NA; v_gene: TRBV29-1; CDR3nt: TGCAGCGGTCGGCCGGGGGCTGAAGATACGCAGTATTTT; CDR3aa: CSGRPGAEDTQYF
d_gene: TRBD1; j_gene: TRBJ2-7; abundance: NA; v_gene: TRBV27; CDR3nt: TGTGCCAGCAGTTTACGGACAGGGGTTCAGCAGTACTTC; CDR3aa: CASSLRTGVQQYF
d_gene: NA; j_gene: TRBJ2-1; abundance: NA; v_gene: TRBV2; CDR3nt: TGTGCCAGCAGTCCGGCAGATGAGCAGTTCTTC; CDR3aa: CASSPADEQFF
d_gene: NA; j_gene: TRBJ2-1; abundance: NA; v_gene: TRBV7-3; CDR3nt: TGTGCCAGCAGCTTAAGCTTGGGACCGGCGGAGCAGTTCTTC; CDR3aa: CASSLSLGPAEQFF
d_gene: NA; j_gene: TRBJ2-3; abundance: once; v_gene: TRBV20-1; CDR3nt: TGCAGTGCTAGAGATCTACGGGGACTCTCGCTCAGGGGAGATACGCAGTATTTT; CDR3aa: CSARDLRGLSLRGDTQYF
d_gene: NA; j_gene: TRBJ2-1; abundance: NA; v_gene: TRBV9; CDR3nt: TGTGCCAGCAGCGCACGGAGGTCTGAGCAGTTCTTC; CDR3aa: CASSARRSEQFF
d_gene: NA; j_gene: TRBJ2-7; abundance: NA; v_gene: TRBV20-1; CDR3nt: TGCAGTGCTAGTCAGGGGCGGGCCTACGAGCAGTACTTC; CDR3aa: CSASQGRAYEQYF
d_gene: NA; j_gene: TRBJ1-2; abundance: NA; v_gene: TRBV20-1; CDR3nt: TGCAGTGCTAGAGATTTAGCGGTTGCCTACACCTTC; CDR3aa: CSARDLAVAYTF
d_gene: NA; j_gene: TRBJ1-4; abundance: NA; v_gene: TRBV9; CDR3nt: TGTGCCAGCAGCGTAGGTAGCGGACAGACTCGTGAAAAACTGTTTTTT; CDR3aa: CASSVGSGQTREKLFF
d_gene: TRBD1; j_gene: TRBJ1-5; abundance: NA; v_gene: TRBV20-1; CDR3nt: TGCAGTGCTAGACCCTACAGGGGACTCAATCAGCCCCAGCATTTT; CDR3aa: CSARPYRGLNQPQHF
d_gene: NA; j_gene: TRBJ1-2; abundance: once; v_gene: TRBV20-1; CDR3nt: TGCAGTGCGAGGCCCCGTGGCTACACCTTC; CDR3aa: CSARPRGYTF
d_gene: TRBD1; j_gene: TRBJ2-3; abundance: NA; v_gene: TRBV28; CDR3nt: TGTGCCAGCAGTCAAGGGACAGGGTGGGGAGATACGCAGTATTTT; CDR3aa: CASSQGTGWGDTQYF
d_gene: NA; j_gene: TRBJ2-1; abundance: NA; v_gene: TRBV20-1; CDR3nt: TGCAGTGCCACTCTCTCGGGGTCGATCAATGAGCAGTTCTTC; CDR3aa: CSATLSGSINEQFF
d_gene: TRBD1; j_gene: TRBJ1-6; abundance: NA; v_gene: TRBV12-3/TRBV12-4; CDR3nt: TGTGCCAGCAGAACGACAGGGGTGCCCCTCCACTTT; CDR3aa: CASRTTGVPLHF
d_gene: NA; j_gene: TRBJ1-2; abundance: NA; v_gene: TRBV29-1; CDR3nt: TGCAGCGTTAAAGGTGACAGCCTGGAAGGTGGCTACACCTTC; CDR3aa: CSVKGDSLEGGYTF
d_gene: NA; j_gene: TRBJ1-2; abundance: NA; v_gene: TRBV29-1; CDR3nt: TGCAGCGTGCGTGGGCAGGGCGAGGTATATGGCTACACCTTC; CDR3aa: CSVRGQGEVYGYTF
d_gene: NA; j_gene: TRBJ2-2; abundance: NA; v_gene: TRBV2; CDR3nt: TGTGCCAGCAAGGGGGCCGGGGAGCTGTTTTTT; CDR3aa: CASKGAGELFF
d_gene: NA; j_gene: TRBJ2-1; abundance: NA; v_gene: TRBV15; CDR3nt: TGTGCCACCAGCGGCGGACCCAATGAGCAGTTCTTC; CDR3aa: CATSGGPNEQFF
d_gene: NA; j_gene: TRBJ1-1; abundance: NA; v_gene: TRBV30; CDR3nt: TGTGCCTGGAGTGTACCCTCCGAAATTTCACAGGGTTGGACTGAAGCTTTCTTT; CDR3aa: CAWSVPSEISQGWTEAFF
d_gene: NA; j_gene: TRBJ1-2; abundance: NA; v_gene: TRBV30; CDR3nt: TGTGCCTGGAGTCCAGGGTATGGCTACACCTTC; CDR3aa: CAWSPGYGYTF
d_gene: NA; j_gene: TRBJ1-2; abundance: NA; v_gene: TRBV9; CDR3nt: TGTGCCAGCAGCGTAGCGTCGGGGGACTCTGGCTACACCTTC; CDR3aa: CASSVASGDSGYTF
d_gene: TRBD1; j_gene: TRBJ2-2; abundance: NA; v_gene: TRBV2; CDR3nt: TGTGCCAGCAGTGACAGGGGGCAAGGGACCGGGGAGCTGTTTTTT; CDR3aa: CASSDRGQGTGELFF
d_gene: NA; j_gene: TRBJ2-5; abundance: NA; v_gene: TRBV10-3; CDR3nt: TGTGCTTCGGGACCGATCGAGACCCAGTACTTC; CDR3aa: CASGPIETQYF
d_gene: NA; j_gene: TRBJ2-1; abundance: NA; v_gene: TRBV13; CDR3nt: TGTGCCAGCAGCGTACGGCGGGGCCCCTACAATGAGCAGTTCTTC; CDR3aa: CASSVRRGPYNEQFF
d_gene: NA; j_gene: TRBJ2-2; abundance: NA; v_gene: TRBV24-1; CDR3nt: TGTGCCACCAGCGACCCCCTTAAGGCGGAGCTGTTTTTT; CDR3aa: CATSDPLKAELFF
d_gene: NA; j_gene: TRBJ1-1; abundance: NA; v_gene: TRBV20-1; CDR3nt: TGCAGTGCTAGACAGAGTAGTTGGAACACTGAAGCTTTCTTT; CDR3aa: CSARQSSWNTEAFF
d_gene: NA; j_gene: TRBJ2-7; abundance: NA; v_gene: TRBV4-1; CDR3nt: TGCGCCAGCAGTCAAAGGACAGCGAGCGTCGACGAGCAGTACTTC; CDR3aa: CASSQRTASVDEQYF
d_gene: NA; j_gene: TRBJ1-6; abundance: NA; v_gene: TRBV20-1; CDR3nt: TGCAGTGCTAGTCGGGAAGATTCACCCCTCCACTTT; CDR3aa: CSASREDSPLHF